Shown below are 24 T cell receptor beta chains from a single sample sequenced in a study of beta chain features in type 1 diabetes. Overall study results and limits: Across all four CD4+ subsets, people with type 1 diabetes showed modestly shorter TCRB CDR3s.

Reverse transcribing all isolated RNA meant expressed TCRB transcripts were sequenced. Only in-frame clones appear in the TCRdb table, and some are missing; sequencing was by immunoSEQ multiplex PCR. This table has around 650,000 clones, around 12% appearing once. No cognate antigen is known for these TCRs. The material sequenced was naive CD4+ T cells from blood. Receptors were obtained from a man aged 30 to 45 with type 1 diabetes.

V is TRBV4-3 and J is TRBJ1-3; D not certain. Germline V lookup: CDR1 LGHNA, CDR2 YSLEER. The length of the CDR3 is 15 residues. Trimming pared 0 bases from V and 0 bases from J, leaving 6 bases between. In DNA, the CDR3 is TGCGCCAGCAGCCAAGAACCTAACTCTGGAAACACCATATATTTT. Its translation: CASSQEPNSGNTIYF.

CDR3 amino acids: CASSVVGADTGELFF. CDR3 bases: TGTGCCAGCAGCGTAGTAGGGGCCGACACCGGGGAGCTGTTTTTT. The chain combines TRBV9 with TRBJ2-2, with D tentatively TRBD1 (5 bases). V dropped 0 bases and J dropped 3 bases, with 9 bases sitting between them. The CDR3 contains 15 residues. The germline V gene has CDR1 SGDLS and CDR2 YYNGEE.

The CDR3 DNA sequence: TGTGCCTGGAGTGCCAGGGGTGGTGAGCAGTTCTTC. Its translation: CAWSARGGEQFF. The chain couples TRBV30 to TRBJ2-1; possibly TRBD1 for D (6 bases). The CDR3 has 12 amino acids. V was shortened by 1 base and J by 9 bases, with 10 bases between the two germline ends. The germline CDR1 and CDR2 sequences are GTSNPN and SVGIG (reference sequence). The full variable domain, with the rest looked up from reference TRBV30 and TRBJ2-1, is SQTIHQWPATLVQPVGSPLSLECTVEGTSNPNLYWYRQAAGRGLQLLFYSVGIGQISSEVPQNLSASRPQDRQFILSSKKLLLSDSGFYLCAWSARGGEQFFGPGTRLTVL.

V gene TRBV10-3 combines with J gene TRBJ1-2; 9 bases are a match to TRBD1. V lost 5 bases, J lost 6 bases, and 7 bases stayed unmatched. Germline CDR1 is ENHRY and CDR2 is SYGVKD. The CDR3 is 14 amino acids. The CDR3 bases are TGTGCCATCAGTAGGACAGGGGAAGAGGATGGCTACACCTTC. Amino acids: CAISRTGEEDGYTF.

This clone was seen a handful of times. This chain joins TRBV4-3 and TRBJ2-2; D ambiguous. This CDR3 is 15 amino acids long. Trimming removed 0 bases at V and 10 bases at J, with 15 bases between. CDR1 and CDR2 from the germline V gene are LGHNA and YSLEER. CDR3 amino acids: CASSQDLTLRLELFF. Written as DNA, the CDR3 is TGCGCCAGCAGCCAAGATCTAACTTTGCGGTTGGAGCTGTTTTTT.

The chain employs TRBV29-1 and TRBJ2-7, with D perhaps TRBD1 (7 bases). Germline assignment: CDR1 SQVTM and CDR2 ANQGSEA. There are 14 residues in the CDR3. Trimming pared 7 bases from V and 7 bases from J, leaving 23 bases between. Written as DNA, the CDR3 is TGCAGCGCCGGAGGGCGACAGGGATCGGAAGAGCAGTACTTC. The encoded protein is CSAGGRQGSEEQYF.

The chain links TRBV18 to TRBJ2-1; TRBD2 matches 11 bases. Germline trimming cut 6 bases from V and 7 bases from J; bases unmatched to any gene: 5. Germline lookup yields CDR1 KGHSH and CDR2 LQKENI. The CDR3 loop spans 14 amino acids. The CDR3 sequence: CASSPIAGGNEQFF. DNA for the CDR3: TGTGCCAGCTCCCCTATAGCGGGGGGGAATGAGCAGTTCTTC.

This clone has more than one count but fewer than ten. The chain is built from TRBV7-2 and TRBJ1-1, with no clear D. CDR1 and CDR2 (germline): SGHTA, FQGNSA. Trimming removed 4 bases at V and 0 bases at J, with 6 bases between. This CDR3 has 13 amino acids. The DNA for the CDR3 is TGTGCCAGCAGCTCCAGGATGAACACTGAAGCTTTCTTT. Translation: CASSSRMNTEAFF.

Only one count was recorded for this clone. This chain connects TRBV28 to TRBJ1-5; D call uncertain. Looked up from germline, CDR1 is MDHEN and CDR2 is SYDVKM. Trimming took off 6 bases at V and 1 base at J, with 19 bases between the two ends. This CDR3 contains 17 residues. The CDR3 DNA sequence: TGTGCCAGCAGCCCCTCCCGGGCGAGGTCAAGCAATCAGCCCCAGCATTTT. Encoded protein: CASSPSRARSSNQPQHF. Drawing the rest from reference TRBV28 and TRBJ1-5, the complete variable domain is DVKVTQSSRYLVKRTGEKVFLECVQDMDHENMFWYRQDPGLGLRLIYFSYDVKMKEKGDIPEGYSVSREKKERFSLILESASTNQTSMYLCASSPSRARSSNQPQHFGDGTRLSIL.

This clone turned up a few times. The chain couples TRBV12-5 to TRBJ2-7; 7 bases are a match to TRBD1. Losses at the gene ends were 6 bases for V and 2 bases for J; bases not matched to a gene: 7. Germline V gene data show CDR1 as LGHNT and CDR2 as FRNRAP. The CDR3 extends over 14 amino acids. The CDR3 loop is CASGKIGQAYEQYF. CDR3 DNA sequence: TGTGCTAGTGGCAAGATCGGACAGGCCTACGAGCAGTACTTC.

J is TRBJ2-5 and V is TRBV7-6; TRBD1 is a possible D gene (5 bases). Per the germline V gene, CDR1 is SGHVS and CDR2 is FNYEAQ. The CDR3 extends over 16 amino acids. Trimming pared 0 bases from V and 4 bases from J, leaving 15 bases between. CDR3 sequence reads: CASSLAESRARETQYF. The CDR3, as DNA: TGTGCCAGCAGCTTAGCTGAGAGCAGGGCCAGAGAGACCCAGTACTTC.

This clone was counted a few times. This rearrangement joins TRBV19 to TRBJ2-2, with D possibly being TRBD1 or TRBD2 (5 bases each). Germline V CDR1 and CDR2: LNHDA, SQIVND (reference sequence). The CDR3 consists of 15 residues. V lost 7 bases and J lost 0, with 12 bases in between. In DNA, the CDR3 is TGTGCCAGTATTAGGGACGGAACGAACACCGGGGAGCTGTTTTTT. Its translation is CASIRDGTNTGELFF.

This clone has more than one count but fewer than ten. The chain has TRBV7-6 and TRBJ1-5; 8 nucleotides match TRBD1. CDR3 size: 15 residues. Germline CDR1 and CDR2: SGHVS and FNYEAQ. V trimming: 4 bases; J trimming: 7 bases; junction bases outside the gene matches: 9. As DNA, the CDR3 is TGTGCCAGCAGCTCGGCCGGGACAGGTGGACAGCCCCAGCATTTT. Translated: CASSSAGTGGQPQHF. The variable domain in full, with the rest retrieved from reference TRBV7-6 and TRBJ1-5, is GAGVSQSPRYKVTKRGQDVALRCDPISGHVSLYWYRQALGQGPEFLTYFNYEAQQDKSGLPNDRFSAERPEGSISTLTIQRTEQRDSAMYRCASSSAGTGGQPQHFGDGTRLSIL.

The chain carries TRBV28 and TRBJ1-2; D is uncertain. V was shortened by 3 bases and J by 3 bases, with 11 bases between the two germline ends. The germline V gene encodes CDR1 MDHEN and CDR2 SYDVKM. This CDR3 is built from 14 residues. The DNA of the CDR3 is TGTGCCAGCAGTTTGGAAGGAAGCTACTATGGCTACACCTTC. Its translation is CASSLEGSYYGYTF.

This clone appeared a few times. This sequence joins TRBV7-2 and TRBJ2-1; 8 bases map to TRBD2. CDR1 and CDR2 from the germline V gene are SGHTA and FQGNSA. After removal of 5 bases from V and 4 bases from J, the junction contained 7 bases not matched to a gene. CDR3 size: 15 residues. In DNA form, the CDR3 reads TGTGCCAGCAGCCTAACTAGCGGAATGTACAATGAGCAGTTCTTC. Translating gives CASSLTSGMYNEQFF.

This chain uses TRBV9 with TRBJ1-1; 8 bases map to TRBD1. Germline loops: CDR1 SGDLS, CDR2 YYNGEE. CDR3 length: 17 amino acids. The J segment lost 4 bases and the V segment lost 3 bases, leaving 14 bases of the junction unmatched. CDR3 bases: TGTGCCAGCAGCGCCAGCGGCTGGGACAGGTCGGTCACTGAAGCTTTCTTT. Its translation is CASSASGWDRSVTEAFF.

There are a few counts of this clone. This chain links TRBV10-3 with TRBJ2-1; TRBD1 is a possible D gene (5 bases). Germline CDR1 and CDR2: ENHRY and SYGVKD. CDR3 length equals 16 residues. The V end was cut by 0 bases, the J end by 5 bases, with 14 bases between. The CDR3 loop is CAISESFNRPDNEQFF. The CDR3 DNA sequence: TGTGCCATCAGTGAGTCGTTTAACAGGCCCGACAATGAGCAGTTCTTC.

V gene TRBV9 combines with J gene TRBJ2-5; 9 bases align to TRBD2. CDR3 size: 16 residues. The V segment lost 2 bases and the J segment 5 bases; nucleotides outside the gene matches: 10. CDR1 is SGDLS, CDR2 YYNGEE, per germline. The CDR3 DNA is TGTGCCAGCAGCGTCACCCCTAGCGGGGTCGGGGAGACCCAGTACTTC. Its protein product is CASSVTPSGVGETQYF.

This clone was counted a few times. Distinct nucleotide sequences in the sample also encode this CDR3. The V call is TRBV6-4, the J call TRBJ1-1; 7 nucleotides align to TRBD1. Germline trimming cut 5 bases from V and 1 base from J; bases unmatched to any gene: 1. The germline CDR1 and CDR2 sequences are MRHNA and SNTAGT. CDR3 length: 13 residues. CDR3 sequence: CASSRTGNTEAFF. The CDR3 bases are TGTGCCAGCAGTCGGACAGGGAACACTGAAGCTTTCTTT.

The rearrangement joins TRBV29-1 to TRBJ1-1, with no clear D. Germline V CDR1 and CDR2: SQVTM, ANQGSEA. Trimming pared 6 bases from V and 2 bases from J, leaving 13 bases between. This CDR3 is 13 amino acids long. This chain's CDR3 is CSVAIGINTEAFF. The DNA of the CDR3 is TGCAGCGTAGCCATTGGGATAAACACTGAAGCTTTCTTT.

This clone was found a few times. The rearrangement uses TRBV9 and TRBJ2-3; D gene unclear. This CDR3 comprises 13 residues. V was cut by 4 bases and J by 4 bases, with 10 bases left in between. Germline CDR1 is SGDLS and CDR2 is YYNGEE. The DNA for the CDR3 is TGTGCCAGCAGCAAGGACCCCGCAGATACGCAGTATTTT. It specifies CASSKDPADTQYF.

This clone came up a few times. This chain uses TRBV25-1 with TRBJ2-5; D gene unclear. V lost 3 bases to trimming and J lost 4 bases, with 12 bases between them. The CDR3 is 14 residues long. Per the germline V gene, CDR1 is MGHDK and CDR2 is SYGVNS. The CDR3 protein is CASSDRVDSETQYF. Written as DNA, the CDR3 is TGTGCCAGCAGTGATCGGGTTGATTCAGAGACCCAGTACTTC.

This chain links TRBV11-1 with TRBJ2-2, with 9 bases fitting TRBD2. V trimming: 0 bases; J trimming: 5 bases; junction bases outside the gene matches: 1. Germline-derived CDR1 and CDR2 are SGHAT and FQDESV (reference sequence). The CDR3 runs 15 residues. This chain's CDR3 is CASSLASGGTGELFF. In DNA form, the CDR3 reads TGTGCCAGCAGCTTAGCTAGCGGGGGTACCGGGGAGCTGTTTTTT.

The chain combines TRBV9 with TRBJ2-7; D gene unclear. V was shortened by 4 bases and J by 5 bases, with 13 bases between the two germline ends. The CDR3 loop spans 13 amino acids. Germline assignment: CDR1 SGDLS and CDR2 YYNGEE. CDR3 coding DNA: TGTGCCAGCAGCAAAATGGTGGGCGACGAGCAGTACTTC. This translates into CASSKMVGDEQYF. Variable domain in full (rest from reference TRBV9 and TRBJ2-7): DSGVTQTPKHLITATGQRVTLRCSPRSGDLSVYWYQQSLDQGLQFLIQYYNGEERAKGNILERFSAQQFPDLHSELNLSSLELGDSALYFCASSKMVGDEQYFGPGTRLTVT.